This T cell receptor beta chain was recovered during a study of OX40 agonist ivuxolimab in advanced cancers. Here immunoSEQ multiplex PCR was the method, and the copy in TCRdb shows in-frame clones only, minus some. The sample contains over 65,000 clones, approximately 80% of which appear only once. From germline, CDR1 is LNHDA and CDR2 SQIVND (reference sequence). This CDR3 is built from 16 residues. Trimming stripped 6 bases from V and 0 bases from J, with 14 bases between. The chain has TRBV19 and TRBJ1-4; D gene uncertain. The material sequenced was CD4+ or CD8+ T cells sorted from blood, taken in a trial of the OX40 agonist ivuxolimab. This TCR came from an adult with an advanced solid tumor such as melanoma, head and neck, liver or kidney cancer. CDR3 bases: TGTGCCAGTAGGACGCAGTCAGCGGCAACTAATGAAAAACTGTTTTTT. Its translation: CASRTQSAATNEKLFF.